Sequencing of this TCR beta chain was carried out in a study of blood T cell repertoires in COVID-19. Study information: PBMCs, B-cell-depleted T cells, or T cells provided the cDNA or gDNA that made up the material.

Participants were aged 18 to 89 years, lived in about two dozen US areas, and enrolled virtually. Two consecutive negative NP/OP PCR tests, clearance, or resolved symptoms defined Cohort 3 recovery. In the original processing: Reference gene primers were amplified, and this amplification served to estimate nucleated cell counts. Produced via immunoSEQ multiplex PCR; TCRdb's table is partial and in-frame only. That table furnishes V, J and clone size, whereas the DNA furnished D and trimming. The sample lists around 300,000 clones; under 90% were seen once. This TCR was recovered from a woman aged 55-75 years who had recovered from COVID-19. Sequenced input: PBMCs or T cells enriched from blood (not recorded which).

The CDR3 DNA is TGCGCCAGCAGCTTGTCAGCGAGGGAACAGTACTTC. This translates into CASSLSAREQYF. The chain joins TRBV5-1 to TRBJ2-5, with D perhaps matching TRBD2 (5 bases). The CDR3 is 12 amino acids. Looked up from germline, CDR1 is SGHRS and CDR2 is YFSETQ. V was pared by 1 base and J by 11 bases, with 12 bases between.